This TCR beta chain was documented in a study of cytomegalovirus exposure and HLA in healthy donors. For the study at large: For the roughly 400 genotyped donors, 75% to 90% fell within the Caucasian-associated ancestry cluster. General study results and limits: Researchers counted around 180 TCR beta chains as cytomegalovirus-associated.

With regard to this clone: Antigen specificity is unknown.

This CDR3 has 17 residues. After removal of 2 bases from V and 0 bases from J, the junction contained 7 bases not matched to a gene. Germline V gene data show CDR1 as MNHEY and CDR2 as SMNVEV (reference sequence). PCR employed 60 Vbeta and 13 Jbeta primers. Using immunoSEQ multiplex PCR, the repertoire was profiled, and TCRdb retains in-frame clones only, with some absent. This sample has approximately 89,000 clones, with about 85% found just once. The sample was PBMCs. This receptor was taken from a man aged 40-49 years in good health and CMV-seropositive. The J gene is TRBJ1-5, the V gene TRBV27, with 7 bases that match TRBD1. The CDR3, as DNA: TGTGCCAGCAGTTTAAGGGGGACAGTTTATAGCAATCAGCCCCAGCATTTT. Protein product: CASSLRGTVYSNQPQHF.